This TCR beta chain was obtained from a study of HIV-infected children after antiretroviral therapy interruption. Study-wide background: Interruption group median age roughly 10 years; continuous group 7 to 8 years. Samples from the continuous-treatment group were taken at weeks 0, 48 and 150.

Many counts were recorded for this clonotype. Unique molecular identifiers were included in an RNA-based 3' RACE TCR library. TCRdb passed the 3' RACE reads through MiXCR, listing each CDR3 protein once. The profile shows over 15,000 distinct CDR3 sequences, roughly 3.4% of them singletons. Germline values: CDR1 MNHNS, CDR2 SASEGT. J gave up 0 bases and V 5 bases, and 13 bases lay outside the gene matches. CDR3 length equals 17 residues. Treatment in this sample: PENTA 11 planned treatment interruption arm or continuous ART arm. From thawed PBMCs, naive CD4+ CD45RA+ CD45RO- T cells were sorted. The chain carries TRBV6-1 and TRBJ2-7, with 7 bases identical to TRBD2. The sample in question was CD45RA+ CD4+ T cells from PBMCs, obtained from a donor given antiretroviral therapy, either interrupted or continuous. Sample subset: naive CD4+ CD45RA+ CD45RO- T cells. This sequence was found in a child aged 2-17 years with HIV. This chain's CDR3 is CASSYGANGGSSYEQYF. In nucleotides, the CDR3 is TGTGCCAGCAGTTACGGAGCCAACGGGGGGAGCTCCTACGAGCAGTACTTC.